Shown below are 27 T cell receptor beta chains from a single sample sequenced in a study of CD8 T cells in Susac syndrome. RNA, at roughly 0.45 to 1 ug, was reverse transcribed with random hexamers. One entry per CDR3 protein results from TCRdb running MiXCR on the immunoSEQ multiplex PCR reads. The table shows approximately 210,000 distinct CDR3 sequences, with 95% occurring only once. Sequenced sample: CD4+ T cells from PBMCs. The source is a human donor with multiple sclerosis.

The DNA for the CDR3 is TGTGCCAGCAGCTCATTCAGTACCGGGCTTAAAGAGACCCAGTACTTC. Amino acids: CASSSFSTGLKETQYF. The J gene is TRBJ2-5, the V gene TRBV7-2; D remains ambiguous. This CDR3 region has 16 residues. V was clipped by 4 bases and J by 3 bases, with 18 bases between them. The V gene's germline CDR1 is SGHTA and CDR2 FQGNSA. Full variable domain (remainder filled in from reference TRBV7-2 and TRBJ2-5): GAGVSQSPSNKVTEKGKDVELRCDPISGHTALYWYRQSLGQGLEFLIYFQGNSAPDKSGLPSDRFSAERTGGSVSTLTIQRTQQEDSAVYLCASSSFSTGLKETQYFGPGTRLLVL.

This clonotype came up once. The rearrangement links TRBV7-2 to TRBJ2-7; D gene ambiguous. With 5 bases removed from V and 1 base from J, the gap between germline ends came to 9 bases. In germline, CDR1 is SGHTA, CDR2 FQGNSA. This CDR3 has 13 amino acids. The CDR3 nucleotides read TGTGCCAGCAGCCTACAACGGTCCTACGAGCAGTACTTC. Its protein is CASSLQRSYEQYF.

The genes are TRBV3-1 and TRBJ1-5; no firm D call. CDR1 is LGHDT, CDR2 YNNKEL, per germline (reference sequence). The CDR3 contains 16 residues. V was cut by 2 bases and J by 3 bases, with 14 bases left in between. In DNA, the CDR3 is TGTGCCAGCAGCCAAAATCCAGCGGGAAACAATCAGCCCCAGCATTTT. This translates into CASSQNPAGNNQPQHF.

This rearrangement joins TRBV18 to TRBJ2-7; no clear D. V lost 2 bases and J 0 bases, leaving 14 bases between the germline ends. CDR1 is KGHSH and CDR2 is LQKENI in the germline V gene. The CDR3 covers 16 residues. The CDR3 spells CASSPGLAENSYEQYF. The CDR3 nucleotides are TGTGCCAGCTCACCAGGTTTGGCGGAGAACTCCTACGAGCAGTACTTC.

This chain uses TRBV15 with TRBJ2-7; the match to TRBD2 covers 11 bases. From germline, CDR1 is LNHNV and CDR2 YYDKDF (reference sequence). Trimming took 0 bases from V and 3 from J; bases not matched to a gene: 10. The CDR3 extends over 18 amino acids. CDR3 protein: CATSRDSLAGGSVYEQYF. The CDR3, as DNA: TGTGCCACCAGCAGAGATTCGCTAGCGGGAGGTTCGGTCTACGAGCAGTACTTC.

The chain links TRBV30 to TRBJ2-3; a weak D match, TRBD2 (6 bases). V was trimmed by 0 bases and J by 0 bases, leaving 7 bases between them. The CDR3 has 14 amino acids. Germline CDR1 and CDR2: GTSNPN and SVGIG (reference sequence). The CDR3 DNA sequence: TGTGCCTGGAGTGTAACTAGCAGCACAGATACGCAGTATTTT. This gives the protein CAWSVTSSTDTQYF.

V and J are TRBV2 and TRBJ2-3; D gene ambiguous. Trimming stripped 3 bases from V and 3 bases from J, with 7 bases between. The CDR3 length is 13 residues. Germline loops: CDR1 SNHLY, CDR2 FYNNEI. DNA for the CDR3: TGTGCCAGCAGTGAGCCGTGGACAGATACGCAGTATTTT. This encodes CASSEPWTDTQYF.

In this sample, this clonotype turned up once. This sequence joins TRBV7-2 and TRBJ2-7; 7 positions match TRBD1. Trimming cost V 6 bases and J 5 bases; bases outside gene matches: 10. Germline CDR1 reads SGHTA; CDR2 reads FQGNSA. CDR3 length: 14 amino acids. DNA for the CDR3: TGTGCCAGCAGGGCGACGACAGGGTGGGACGAGCAGTACTTC. Amino acid sequence: CASRATTGWDEQYF. Using reference TRBV7-2 and TRBJ2-7 for the parts outside the CDR3, the full variable domain is GAGVSQSPSNKVTEKGKDVELRCDPISGHTALYWYRQSLGQGLEFLIYFQGNSAPDKSGLPSDRFSAERTGGSVSTLTIQRTQQEDSAVYLCASRATTGWDEQYFGPGTRLTVT.

The chain combines TRBV20-1 with TRBJ2-7; D not resolved. CDR3 length: 15 amino acids. In germline, CDR1 is DFQATT, CDR2 SNEGSKA (reference sequence). Trimming left V 1 base short and J 2 bases short, with 15 bases between. The CDR3 DNA reads as TGCAGTGCTAGAGCTCCTTTGGAGTCTCCCTACGAGCAGTACTTC. Its protein product is CSARAPLESPYEQYF.

DNA for the CDR3: TGTGCCAGCAGTAAGGACCGGGGGCAGTACTTC. As protein: CASSKDRGQYF. V gene TRBV25-1 combines with J gene TRBJ2-7; a possible D gene is TRBD2 (5 bases). There are 11 residues in the CDR3. Per the germline V gene, CDR1 is MGHDK and CDR2 is SYGVNS. The V end lost 5 bases, the J end lost 9 bases, and 11 bases lay between the germline ends.

Only one count was recorded for this clonotype. The chain employs TRBV5-6 and TRBJ2-6, with 8 bases matching TRBD1. V shed 4 bases, J shed 0 bases, and the junction held 12 bases outside the gene matches. This CDR3 comprises 19 residues. Germline CDR1 SGHDT, CDR2 YYEEEE. The CDR3 sequence is CASSPGGRTAISGANVLTF. CDR3 in DNA: TGTGCCAGCAGCCCAGGGGGCAGGACCGCGATCTCTGGGGCCAACGTCCTGACTTTC.

V gene TRBV9 combines with J gene TRBJ1-6; D is possibly TRBD1 (5 bases). Trimming took off 2 bases at V and 11 bases at J, with 8 bases between the two ends. This CDR3 region has 12 residues. Germline V gives CDR1 SGDLS, CDR2 YYNGEE. The CDR3 DNA reads as TGTGCCAGCAGCGTTCAGGGCCCACCCCTCCACTTT. Its translation is CASSVQGPPLHF.

The chain links TRBV4-2 to TRBJ1-1, with 7 bases fitting TRBD1. Germline assignment: CDR1 LGHNA and CDR2 YNFKEQ. V was clipped by 4 bases and J by 0 bases; unmatched bases: 5. This CDR3 comprises 15 residues. In DNA, the CDR3 is TGTGCCAGCAGCCCCCGGGACAGTTTGAACACTGAAGCTTTCTTT. Protein sequence: CASSPRDSLNTEAFF.

This clonotype was found once. This chain uses TRBV6-6 with TRBJ2-7; D possibly corresponds to TRBD2 (6 bases). The germline V and J ends were trimmed by 5 bases and 0 bases, with 14 bases remaining between them. The length of the CDR3 is 15 residues. Germline V gene lookup returns CDR1 MNHNY and CDR2 SVGAGI (reference sequence). In DNA, the CDR3 is TGTGCCAGCAGTGGAAGGGACGGGAGCTCCTACGAGCAGTACTTC. It translates to CASSGRDGSSYEQYF.

The chain uses TRBV28 and TRBJ2-7; D might be TRBD1 or TRBD2, each matching 6 bases. Between the trimmed V and J ends, which lost 10 bases and 7 bases, there was a span of 20 bases. The CDR3 spans 13 residues. CDR1 and CDR2 (germline): MDHEN, SYDVKM. CDR3 in amino acids: CATRGRGALEQYF. CDR3 nucleotides: TGTGCCACCCGGGGGCGGGGCGCGTTGGAGCAGTACTTC.

J is TRBJ1-6 and V is TRBV15; perhaps TRBD1 as D (5 bases). Trimming took off 5 bases at V and 14 bases at J, with 16 bases between the two ends. CDR1 is LNHNV and CDR2 is YYDKDF in the germline V gene (reference sequence). This CDR3 comprises 13 residues. The CDR3 here is CATSAQGRGTLHF. CDR3 DNA sequence: TGTGCCACCAGCGCTCAGGGACGCGGAACCCTCCACTTT.

The V call is TRBV30, the J call TRBJ1-4; D unresolved. V was pared by 4 bases and J by 0 bases, with 15 bases between. Germline values: CDR1 GTSNPN, CDR2 SVGIG (reference sequence). The length of the CDR3 is 16 residues. CDR3: CAWTTFGVATNEKLFF. The DNA for the CDR3 is TGTGCCTGGACCACCTTCGGAGTTGCAACTAATGAAAAACTGTTTTTT.

V usage is TRBV28 and J usage is TRBJ2-1, with TRBD2 as a possible D gene (6 bases). Trimming removed 9 bases from V and 8 bases from J, with 20 bases in between. The CDR3 covers 14 residues. Germline V CDR1 and CDR2: MDHEN, SYDVKM. The CDR3 reads CASLAGGLKDEQFF. The DNA for the CDR3 is TGTGCCAGTCTTGCCGGGGGATTAAAGGATGAGCAGTTCTTC. The whole variable domain, filled in from reference TRBV28 and TRBJ2-1, reads DVKVTQSSRYLVKRTGEKVFLECVQDMDHENMFWYRQDPGLGLRLIYFSYDVKMKEKGDIPEGYSVSREKKERFSLILESASTNQTSMYLCASLAGGLKDEQFFGPGTRLTVL.

The J gene is TRBJ2-7, the V gene TRBV2, with a possible D match to TRBD2 (6 bases). This CDR3 has 13 residues. Trimming removed 0 bases at V and 7 bases at J, with 10 bases between. Looked up from germline, CDR1 is SNHLY and CDR2 is FYNNEI. The CDR3 protein is CASSEAHAGEQYF. The DNA for the CDR3 is TGTGCCAGCAGTGAAGCCCATGCGGGAGAGCAGTACTTC.

The chain recombines TRBV5-1 with TRBJ2-7; D may match TRBD1 or TRBD2 (6 bases each). The CDR3 is made up of 14 amino acids. Germline CDR1 and CDR2: SGHRS and YFSETQ. V lost 0 bases and J 2 bases, leaving 9 bases between the germline ends. The CDR3 here is CASSLAGAPYEQYF. CDR3 in DNA: TGCGCCAGCAGCTTGGCGGGGGCCCCCTACGAGCAGTACTTC.

The rearrangement links TRBV28 to TRBJ2-7; unclear D gene. The CDR3 spans 11 residues. Trimming took 4 bases from V and 7 from J, leaving 8 bases between them. Germline assignment: CDR1 MDHEN and CDR2 SYDVKM. CDR3 bases: TGTGCCAGCAGTTCGCCGGGTGAGCAGTACTTC. Protein: CASSSPGEQYF.

This chain connects TRBV5-1 to TRBJ2-3, with a possible D match to TRBD1 (5 bases). Germline V CDR1 and CDR2: SGHRS, YFSETQ. V lost 2 bases, J lost 1 base, and 11 bases lay in between. The CDR3 contains 15 residues. The CDR3 coding sequence is TGCGCCAGCAGCTTTAGTCGACAGCGCACAGATACGCAGTATTTT. Its translation: CASSFSRQRTDTQYF.

V and J are TRBV27 and TRBJ2-3; D possibly corresponds to TRBD2 (5 bases). The V end lost 2 bases, the J end lost 8 bases, and 14 bases lay between the germline ends. CDR1 is MNHEY and CDR2 is SMNVEV in the germline V gene (reference sequence). This CDR3 comprises 14 residues. CDR3 nucleotide sequence: TGTGCCAGCAGTTTAGGGCGGGCTCCGGGTACGCAGTATTTT. Its protein product is CASSLGRAPGTQYF.

In this sample, this clonotype turned up once. The rearrangement joins TRBV27 to TRBJ2-1, with D unresolved. The ends were cut back, 8 bases at V and 6 bases at J, with 20 bases in the middle. From germline, CDR1 is MNHEY and CDR2 SMNVEV (reference sequence). The CDR3 has 15 amino acids. The CDR3 loop reads CASRGAGREANEQFF. The CDR3 coding sequence is TGTGCCAGCCGCGGAGCTGGGCGAGAGGCCAATGAGCAGTTCTTC.

CDR3 amino acids: CASTDSYSNQPQHF. CDR3 nucleotide sequence: TGTGCCTCTACGGACAGTTATAGCAATCAGCCCCAGCATTTT. The V and J genes are TRBV30 and TRBJ1-5; weak D call: TRBD1 (6 bases). The germline CDR1 and CDR2 sequences are GTSNPN and SVGIG (reference sequence). With 7 bases removed from V and 0 bases from J, the gap between germline ends came to 13 bases. CDR3 length: 14 residues. Looking up the rest from reference TRBV30 and TRBJ1-5 gives the full variable domain: SQTIHQWPATLVQPVGSPLSLECTVEGTSNPNLYWYRQAAGRGLQLLFYSVGIGQISSEVPQNLSASRPQDRQFILSSKKLLLSDSGFYLCASTDSYSNQPQHFGDGTRLSIL.

The V call is TRBV20-1, the J call TRBJ1-3, with D unclear. The CDR3 sequence is 14 residues long. Germline CDR1 and CDR2: DFQATT and SNEGSKA (reference sequence). Trimming stripped 0 bases from V and 1 base from J, with 7 bases between. CDR3 in amino acids: CSARDRISGNTIYF. CDR3 nucleotide sequence: TGCAGTGCTAGAGACAGAATATCTGGAAACACCATATATTTT.

The J gene is TRBJ2-7, the V gene TRBV2; D gene ambiguous. The ends were cut back, 0 bases at V and 6 bases at J, with 15 bases in the middle. Germline V gene lookup returns CDR1 SNHLY and CDR2 FYNNEI. This CDR3 has 15 amino acids. In DNA, the CDR3 is TGTGCCAGCAGTGAAGCGCTTGTGGGCCTCGGCGAGCAGTACTTC. It codes for CASSEALVGLGEQYF.